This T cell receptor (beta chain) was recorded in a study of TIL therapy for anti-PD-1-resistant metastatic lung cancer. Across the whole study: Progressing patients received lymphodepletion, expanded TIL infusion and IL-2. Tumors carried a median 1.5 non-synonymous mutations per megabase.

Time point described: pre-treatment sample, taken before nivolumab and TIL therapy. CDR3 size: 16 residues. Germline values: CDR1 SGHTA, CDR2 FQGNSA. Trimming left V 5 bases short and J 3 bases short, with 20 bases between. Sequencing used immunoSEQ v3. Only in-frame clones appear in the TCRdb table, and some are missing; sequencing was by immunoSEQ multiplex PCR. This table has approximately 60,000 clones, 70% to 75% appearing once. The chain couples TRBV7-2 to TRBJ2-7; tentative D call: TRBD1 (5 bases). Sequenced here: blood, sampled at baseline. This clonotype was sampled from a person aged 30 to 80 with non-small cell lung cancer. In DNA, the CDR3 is TGTGCCAGCAGCCAGCCCAATGGGGCTAGTCTCTACGAGCAGTACTTC. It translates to CASSQPNGASLYEQYF.